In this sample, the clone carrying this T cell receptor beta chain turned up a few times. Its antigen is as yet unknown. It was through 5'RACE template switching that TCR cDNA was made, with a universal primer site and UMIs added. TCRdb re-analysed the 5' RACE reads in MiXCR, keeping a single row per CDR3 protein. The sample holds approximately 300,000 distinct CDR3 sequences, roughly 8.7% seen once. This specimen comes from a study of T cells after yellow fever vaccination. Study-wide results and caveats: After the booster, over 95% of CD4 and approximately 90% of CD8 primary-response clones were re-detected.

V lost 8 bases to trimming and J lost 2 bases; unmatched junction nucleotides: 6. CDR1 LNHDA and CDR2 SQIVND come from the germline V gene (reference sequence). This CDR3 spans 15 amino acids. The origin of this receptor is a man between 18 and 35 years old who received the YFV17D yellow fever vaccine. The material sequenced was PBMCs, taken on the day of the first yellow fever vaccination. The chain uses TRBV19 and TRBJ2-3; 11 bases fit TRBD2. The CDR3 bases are TGTGCCAGTCCCGGGACTAGCGGACCCACAGATACGCAGTATTTT. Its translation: CASPGTSGPTDTQYF.